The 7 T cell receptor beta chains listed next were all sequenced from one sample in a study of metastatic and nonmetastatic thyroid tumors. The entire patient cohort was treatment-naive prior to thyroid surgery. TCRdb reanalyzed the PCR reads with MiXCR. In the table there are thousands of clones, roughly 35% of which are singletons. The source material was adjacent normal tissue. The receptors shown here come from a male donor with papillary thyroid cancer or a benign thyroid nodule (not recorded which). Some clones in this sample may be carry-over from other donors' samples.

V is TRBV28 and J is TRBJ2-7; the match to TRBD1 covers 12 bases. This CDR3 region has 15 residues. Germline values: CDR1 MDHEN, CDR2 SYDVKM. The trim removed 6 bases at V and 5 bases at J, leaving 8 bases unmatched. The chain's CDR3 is CASRPPGQGANEQYF. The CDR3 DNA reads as TGTGCCAGCAGGCCCCCGGGACAGGGGGCAAACGAGCAGTACTTC.

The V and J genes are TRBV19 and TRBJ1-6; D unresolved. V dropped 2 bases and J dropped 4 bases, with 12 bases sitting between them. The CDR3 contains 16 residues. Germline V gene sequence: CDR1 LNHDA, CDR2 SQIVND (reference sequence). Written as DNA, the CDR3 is TGTGCCAGTAGTATATTTGGGGAACGATATAATTCACCCCTCCACTTT. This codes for CASSIFGERYNSPLHF.

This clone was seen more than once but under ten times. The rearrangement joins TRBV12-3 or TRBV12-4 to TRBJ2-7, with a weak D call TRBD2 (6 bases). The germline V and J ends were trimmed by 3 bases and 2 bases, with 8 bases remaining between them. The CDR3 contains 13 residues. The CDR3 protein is CASSLREAYEQYF. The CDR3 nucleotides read TGTGCCAGCAGTTTGCGGGAAGCCTACGAGCAGTACTTC.

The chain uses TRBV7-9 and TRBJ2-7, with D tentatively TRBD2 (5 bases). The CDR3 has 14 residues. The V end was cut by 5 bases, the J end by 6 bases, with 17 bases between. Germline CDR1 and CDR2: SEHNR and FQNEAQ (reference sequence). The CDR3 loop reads CASSTDLNRGEQYF. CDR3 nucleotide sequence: TGTGCCAGCAGCACGGACCTCAATCGGGGCGAGCAGTACTTC. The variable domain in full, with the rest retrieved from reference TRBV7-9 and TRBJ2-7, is DTGVSQNPRHKITKRGQNVTFRCDPISEHNRLYWYRQTLGQGPEFLTYFQNEAQLEKSRLLSDRFSAERPKGSFSTLEIQRTEQGDSAMYLCASSTDLNRGEQYFGPGTRLTVT.

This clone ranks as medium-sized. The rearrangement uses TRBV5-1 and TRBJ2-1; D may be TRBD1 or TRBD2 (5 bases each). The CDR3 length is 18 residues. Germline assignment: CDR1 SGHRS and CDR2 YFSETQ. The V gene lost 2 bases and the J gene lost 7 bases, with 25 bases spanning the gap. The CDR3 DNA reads TGCGCCAGCAGCTTTGGAGGTGTAGGGGAAAGGTTGGGTAATGAGCAGTTCTTC. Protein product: CASSFGGVGERLGNEQFF.

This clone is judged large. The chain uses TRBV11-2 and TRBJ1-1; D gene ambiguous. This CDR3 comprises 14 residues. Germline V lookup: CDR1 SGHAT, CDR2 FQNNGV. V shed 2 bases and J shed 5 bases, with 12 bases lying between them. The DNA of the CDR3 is TGTGCCAGCAGCTTATTGGCAGGTGAGACTGAAGCTTTCTTT. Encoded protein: CASSLLAGETEAFF.

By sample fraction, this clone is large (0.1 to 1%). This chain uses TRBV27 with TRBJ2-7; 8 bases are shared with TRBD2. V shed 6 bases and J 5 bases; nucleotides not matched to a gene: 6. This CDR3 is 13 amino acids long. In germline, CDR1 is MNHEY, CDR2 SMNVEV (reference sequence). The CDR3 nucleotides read TGTGCCAGCAGGACTAGCGCCCTCCACGAGCAGTACTTC. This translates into CASRTSALHEQYF.